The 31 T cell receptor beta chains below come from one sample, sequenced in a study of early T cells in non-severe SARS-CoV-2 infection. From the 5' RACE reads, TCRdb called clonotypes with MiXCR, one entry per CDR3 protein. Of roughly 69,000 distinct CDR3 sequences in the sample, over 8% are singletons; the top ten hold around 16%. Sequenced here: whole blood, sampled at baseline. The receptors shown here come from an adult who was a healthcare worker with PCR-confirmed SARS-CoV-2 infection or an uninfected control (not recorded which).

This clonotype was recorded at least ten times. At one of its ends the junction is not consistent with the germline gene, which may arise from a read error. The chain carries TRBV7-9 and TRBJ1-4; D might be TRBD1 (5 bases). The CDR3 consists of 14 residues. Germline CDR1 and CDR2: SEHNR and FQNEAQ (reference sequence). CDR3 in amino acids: CASSLWGLNEKLFF. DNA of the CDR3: TGTGCCAGCAGCTTATGGGGCCTGAATGAAAAACTTTTTTTT.

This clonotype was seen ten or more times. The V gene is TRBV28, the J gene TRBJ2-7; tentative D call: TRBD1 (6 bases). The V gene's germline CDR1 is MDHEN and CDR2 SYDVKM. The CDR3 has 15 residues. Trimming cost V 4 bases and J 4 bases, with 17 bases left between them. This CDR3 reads CASSYPGQNVYEQYF. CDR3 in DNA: TGTGCCAGCAGTTATCCCGGACAGAACGTTTACGAGCAGTACTTC.

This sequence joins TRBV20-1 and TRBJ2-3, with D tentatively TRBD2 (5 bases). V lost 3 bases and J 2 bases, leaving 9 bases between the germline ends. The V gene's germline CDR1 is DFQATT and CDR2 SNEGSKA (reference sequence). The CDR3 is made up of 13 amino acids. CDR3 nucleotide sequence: TGCAGTGCTAGTTTAGCGACCACAGATACGCAGTATTTT. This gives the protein CSASLATTDTQYF.

This CDR3 reads CSARSQGNWAFF. CDR3 bases: TGCAGTGCTAGGAGCCAGGGGAATTGGGCTTTCTTT. The chain uses TRBV20-1 and TRBJ1-1; tentatively, D is TRBD1 (6 bases). Germline-derived CDR1 and CDR2 are DFQATT and SNEGSKA (reference sequence). The CDR3 is 12 residues long. V shed 3 bases and J shed 11 bases, with 16 bases lying between them.

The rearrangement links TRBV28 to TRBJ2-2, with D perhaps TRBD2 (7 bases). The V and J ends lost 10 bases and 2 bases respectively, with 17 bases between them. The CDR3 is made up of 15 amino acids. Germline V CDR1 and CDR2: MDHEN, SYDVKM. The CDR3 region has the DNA TGTGCCACCCATGAGGGGGGGGTTAACACCGGGGAGCTGTTTTTT. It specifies CATHEGGVNTGELFF.

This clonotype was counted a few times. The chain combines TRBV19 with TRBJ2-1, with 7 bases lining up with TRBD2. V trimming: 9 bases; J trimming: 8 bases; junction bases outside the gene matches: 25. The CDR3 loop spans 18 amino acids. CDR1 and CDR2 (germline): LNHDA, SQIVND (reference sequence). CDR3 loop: CARGRLGERLGGSHEQFF. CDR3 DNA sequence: TGTGCCAGGGGGAGGCTTGGCGAGAGGCTTGGCGGGAGCCATGAGCAGTTCTTC.

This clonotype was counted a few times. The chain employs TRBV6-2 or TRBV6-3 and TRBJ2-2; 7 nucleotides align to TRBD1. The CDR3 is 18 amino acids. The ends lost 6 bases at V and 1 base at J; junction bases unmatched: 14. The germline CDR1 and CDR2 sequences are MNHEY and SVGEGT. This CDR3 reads CASSRNTGALLNTGELFF. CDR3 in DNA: TGTGCCAGCAGCCGGAACACAGGGGCCCTACTGAACACCGGGGAGCTGTTTTTT.

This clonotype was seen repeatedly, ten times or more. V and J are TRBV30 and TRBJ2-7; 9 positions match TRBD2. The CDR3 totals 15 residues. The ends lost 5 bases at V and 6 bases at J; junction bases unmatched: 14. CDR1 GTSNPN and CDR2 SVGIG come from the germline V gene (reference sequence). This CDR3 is CAWVGFGSGRSEQYF. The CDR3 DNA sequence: TGTGCCTGGGTGGGGTTTGGTAGCGGGAGATCCGAGCAGTACTTC.

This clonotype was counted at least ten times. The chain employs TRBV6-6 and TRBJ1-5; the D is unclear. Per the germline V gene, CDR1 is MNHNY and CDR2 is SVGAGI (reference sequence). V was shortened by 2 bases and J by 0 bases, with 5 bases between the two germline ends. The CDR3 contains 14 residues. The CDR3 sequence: CASSYRHSNQPQHF. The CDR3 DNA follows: TGTGCCAGCAGTTACCGCCATAGCAATCAGCCCCAGCATTTT.

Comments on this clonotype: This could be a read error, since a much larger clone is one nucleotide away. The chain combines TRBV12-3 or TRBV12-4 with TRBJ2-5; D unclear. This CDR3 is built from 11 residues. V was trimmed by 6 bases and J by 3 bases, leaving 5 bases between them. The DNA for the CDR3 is TGTGCCAGCAGCTTTAAAGAGACCCAGTACTTC. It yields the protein CASSFKETQYF.

CDR3 loop: CAGGRGTEETQYF. The CDR3 nucleotides read TGTGCCGGTGGACGGGGGACAGAAGAGACCCAGTACTTC. The genes are TRBV6-1 and TRBJ2-5, with TRBD1 as a possible D gene (7 bases). Germline CDR1 and CDR2: MNHNS and SASEGT. The CDR3 runs to 13 residues. V was trimmed by 11 bases and J by 3 bases, leaving 16 bases between them.

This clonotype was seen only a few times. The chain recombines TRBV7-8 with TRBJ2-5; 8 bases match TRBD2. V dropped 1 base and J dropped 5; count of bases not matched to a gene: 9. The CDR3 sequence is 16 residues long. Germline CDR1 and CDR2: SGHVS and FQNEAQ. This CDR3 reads CASSLVGLATGETQYF. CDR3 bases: TGTGCCAGCAGCTTAGTCGGACTAGCCACAGGGGAGACCCAGTACTTC.

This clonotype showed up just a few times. The CDR3 DNA follows: TGTGCCAGTAGGACCGGGAATAATTCACCCCTCCACTTT. Translated, it gives CASRTGNNSPLHF. The chain couples TRBV19 to TRBJ1-6; D is unresolved. The germline CDR1 and CDR2 sequences are LNHDA and SQIVND (reference sequence). CDR3 length equals 13 residues. With 6 bases removed from V and 5 bases from J, the gap between germline ends came to 8 bases.

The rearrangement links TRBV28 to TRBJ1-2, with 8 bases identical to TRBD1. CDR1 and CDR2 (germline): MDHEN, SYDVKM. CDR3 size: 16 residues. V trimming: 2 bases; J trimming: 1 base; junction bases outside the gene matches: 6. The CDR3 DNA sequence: TGTGCCAGCAGTTTACCCCAACAGGGGGTTAACTATGGCTACACCTTC. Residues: CASSLPQQGVNYGYTF.

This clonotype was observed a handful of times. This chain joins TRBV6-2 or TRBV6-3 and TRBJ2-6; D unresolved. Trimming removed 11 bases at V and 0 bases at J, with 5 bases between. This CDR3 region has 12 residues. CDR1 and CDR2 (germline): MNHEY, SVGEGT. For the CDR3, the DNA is TGTGCCTCGGCCTCTGGGGCCAACGTCCTGACTTTC. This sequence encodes CASASGANVLTF.

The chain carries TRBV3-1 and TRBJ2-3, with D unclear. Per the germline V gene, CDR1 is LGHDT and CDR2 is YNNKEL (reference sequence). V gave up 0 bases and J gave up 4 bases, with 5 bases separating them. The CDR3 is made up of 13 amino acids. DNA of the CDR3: TGTGCCAGCAGCCAAGATAATGCAGATACGCAGTATTTT. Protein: CASSQDNADTQYF.

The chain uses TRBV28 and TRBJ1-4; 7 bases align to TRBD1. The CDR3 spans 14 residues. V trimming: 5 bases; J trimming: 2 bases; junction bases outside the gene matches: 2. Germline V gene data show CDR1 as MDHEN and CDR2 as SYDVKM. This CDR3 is CASSPGQTNEKLFF. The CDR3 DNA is TGTGCCAGCAGTCCGGGACAGACTAATGAAAAACTGTTTTTT.

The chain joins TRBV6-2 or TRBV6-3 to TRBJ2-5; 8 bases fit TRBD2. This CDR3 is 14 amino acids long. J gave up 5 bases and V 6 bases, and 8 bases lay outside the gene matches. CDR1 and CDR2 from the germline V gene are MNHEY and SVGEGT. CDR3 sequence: CASRSSGGPETQYF. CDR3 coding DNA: TGTGCCAGCAGATCCAGCGGGGGTCCGGAGACCCAGTACTTC.

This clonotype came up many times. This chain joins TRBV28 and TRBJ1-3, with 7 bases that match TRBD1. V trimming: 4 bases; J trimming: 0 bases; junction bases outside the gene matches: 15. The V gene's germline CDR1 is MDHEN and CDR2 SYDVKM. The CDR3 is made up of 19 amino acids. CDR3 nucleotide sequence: TGTGCCAGCAGTTCGTTCCCGGGACAGCCCTTTTTCTCTGGAAACACCATATATTTT. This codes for CASSSFPGQPFFSGNTIYF.

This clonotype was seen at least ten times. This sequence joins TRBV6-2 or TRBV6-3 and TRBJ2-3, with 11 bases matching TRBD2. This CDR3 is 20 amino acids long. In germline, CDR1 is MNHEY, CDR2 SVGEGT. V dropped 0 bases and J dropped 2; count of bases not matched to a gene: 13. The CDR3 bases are TGTGCCAGCAGTTACTCCGGATCTAGCGGGAGGACCAAATCCACAGATACGCAGTATTTT. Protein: CASSYSGSSGRTKSTDTQYF.

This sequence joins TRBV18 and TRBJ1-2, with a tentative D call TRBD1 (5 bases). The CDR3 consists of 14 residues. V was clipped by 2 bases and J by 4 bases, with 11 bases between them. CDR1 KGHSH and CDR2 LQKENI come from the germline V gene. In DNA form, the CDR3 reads TGTGCCAGCTCACCATCGCAGGGTAGCTATGGCTACACCTTC. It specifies CASSPSQGSYGYTF.

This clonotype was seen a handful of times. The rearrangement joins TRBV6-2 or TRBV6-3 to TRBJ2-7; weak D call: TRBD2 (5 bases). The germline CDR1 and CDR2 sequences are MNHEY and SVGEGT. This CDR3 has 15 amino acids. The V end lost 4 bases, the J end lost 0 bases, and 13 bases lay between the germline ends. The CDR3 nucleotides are TGTGCCAGCAGTTGGTCGTGGACTGACTCCTACGAGCAGTACTTC. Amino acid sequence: CASSWSWTDSYEQYF.

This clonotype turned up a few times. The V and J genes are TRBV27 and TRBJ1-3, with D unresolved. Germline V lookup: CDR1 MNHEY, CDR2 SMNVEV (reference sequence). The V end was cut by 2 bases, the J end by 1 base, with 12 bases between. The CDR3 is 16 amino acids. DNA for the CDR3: TGTGCCAGCAGTTTAACGGGGAGTGGTTCTGGAAACACCATATATTTT. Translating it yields CASSLTGSGSGNTIYF.

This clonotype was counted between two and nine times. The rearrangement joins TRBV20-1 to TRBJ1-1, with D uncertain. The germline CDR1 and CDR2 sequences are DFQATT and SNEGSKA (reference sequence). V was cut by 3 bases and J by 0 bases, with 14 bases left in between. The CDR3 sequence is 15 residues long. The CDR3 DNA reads TGCAGTGCTAGTCCCGGCCGCGGTATGAACACTGAAGCTTTCTTT. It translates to CSASPGRGMNTEAFF.

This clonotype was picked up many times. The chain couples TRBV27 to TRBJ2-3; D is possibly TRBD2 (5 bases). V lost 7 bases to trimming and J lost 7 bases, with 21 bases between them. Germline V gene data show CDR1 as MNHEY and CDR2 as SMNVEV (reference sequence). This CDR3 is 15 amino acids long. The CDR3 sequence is CASMGSGISIYTQYF. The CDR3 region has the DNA TGTGCCAGCATGGGGTCGGGGATAAGTATCTATACGCAGTATTTT.

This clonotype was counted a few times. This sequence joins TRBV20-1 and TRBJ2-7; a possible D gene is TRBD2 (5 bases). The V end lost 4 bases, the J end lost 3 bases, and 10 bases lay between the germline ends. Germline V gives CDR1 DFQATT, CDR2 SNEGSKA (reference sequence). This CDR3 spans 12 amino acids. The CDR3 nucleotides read TGCAGTGCTAATGGACTGAACTACGAGCAGTACTTC. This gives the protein CSANGLNYEQYF.

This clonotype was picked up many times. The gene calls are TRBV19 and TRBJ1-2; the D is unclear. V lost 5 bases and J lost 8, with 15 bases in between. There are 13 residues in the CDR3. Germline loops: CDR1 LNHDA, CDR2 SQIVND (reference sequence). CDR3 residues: CASSFGSPGGYTF. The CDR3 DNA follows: TGTGCCAGTAGTTTCGGCAGCCCGGGAGGCTACACCTTC.

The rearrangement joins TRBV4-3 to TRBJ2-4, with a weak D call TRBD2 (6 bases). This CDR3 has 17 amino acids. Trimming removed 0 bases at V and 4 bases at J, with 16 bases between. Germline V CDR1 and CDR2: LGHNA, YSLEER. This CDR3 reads CASSQDHSVGGKNIQYF. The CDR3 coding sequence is TGCGCCAGCAGCCAAGATCATTCAGTCGGGGGAAAAAACATTCAGTACTTC.

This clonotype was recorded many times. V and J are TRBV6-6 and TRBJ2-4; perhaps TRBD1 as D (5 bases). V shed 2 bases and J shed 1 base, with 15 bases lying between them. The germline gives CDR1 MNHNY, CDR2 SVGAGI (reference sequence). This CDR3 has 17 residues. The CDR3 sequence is CASSYPSLTVAKNIQYF. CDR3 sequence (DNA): TGTGCCAGCAGTTACCCTAGTTTGACAGTTGCCAAAAACATTCAGTACTTC.

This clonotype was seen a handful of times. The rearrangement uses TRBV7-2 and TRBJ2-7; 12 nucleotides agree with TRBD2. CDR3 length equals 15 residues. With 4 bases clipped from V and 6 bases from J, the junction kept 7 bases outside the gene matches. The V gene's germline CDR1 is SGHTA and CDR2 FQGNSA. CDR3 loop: CASSSSPGLAGEQYF. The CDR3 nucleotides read TGTGCCAGCAGCTCCTCACCGGGACTAGCGGGCGAGCAGTACTTC. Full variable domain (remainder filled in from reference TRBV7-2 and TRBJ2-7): GAGVSQSPSNKVTEKGKDVELRCDPISGHTALYWYRQSLGQGLEFLIYFQGNSAPDKSGLPSDRFSAERTGGSVSTLTIQRTQQEDSAVYLCASSSSPGLAGEQYFGPGTRLTVT.

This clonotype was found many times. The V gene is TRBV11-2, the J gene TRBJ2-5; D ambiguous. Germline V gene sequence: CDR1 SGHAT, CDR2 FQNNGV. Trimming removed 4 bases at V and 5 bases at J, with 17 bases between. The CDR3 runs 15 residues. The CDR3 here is CASSSQASDRETQYF. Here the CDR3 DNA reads TGTGCCAGCAGCTCTCAAGCGTCAGATCGTGAGACCCAGTACTTC.